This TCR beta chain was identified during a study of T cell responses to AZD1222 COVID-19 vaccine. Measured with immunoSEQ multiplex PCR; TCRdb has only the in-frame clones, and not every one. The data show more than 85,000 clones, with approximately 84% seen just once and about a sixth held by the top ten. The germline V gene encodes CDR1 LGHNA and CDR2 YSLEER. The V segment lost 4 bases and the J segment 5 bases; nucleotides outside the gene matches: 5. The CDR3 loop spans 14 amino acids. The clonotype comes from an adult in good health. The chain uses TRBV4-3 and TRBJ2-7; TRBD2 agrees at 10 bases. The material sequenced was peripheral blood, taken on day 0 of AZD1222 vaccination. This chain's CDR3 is CASSPRLAGDEQYF. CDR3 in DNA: TGCGCCAGCAGCCCCCGGCTAGCGGGGGACGAGCAGTACTTC.